A selection of T cell receptor beta chains follows, all from one sample in a study of CD8 T cells in ankylosing spondylitis. Using its own MiXCR run on the 5' RACE reads, TCRdb lists one record per CDR3 protein. Of a few hundred thousand distinct CDR3 sequences in the sample, approximately 8.2% were seen once. The sample comprised blood, either unsorted or a sorted T cell fraction (not recorded which). Receptors originate from a male donor with ankylosing spondylitis. The CDR3 runs from the conserved cysteine through the conserved F or W. A D gene is named only where the DNA matches it firmly. Where a row states a size, it is once, few, many or the class of an expanded clone; other rows omit it.

v_gene: TRBV7-3; j_gene: TRBJ2-5; d_gene: .; abundance: many; CDR3aa: CASSPLGVEETQYF; CDR3nt: TGTGCCAGCAGCCCCCTAGGGGTAGAGGAGACCCAGTACTTC
v_gene: TRBV7-9; j_gene: TRBJ2-1; d_gene: .; abundance: once; CDR3aa: CASSPRTAYNEQFF; CDR3nt: TGTGCCAGCAGCCCCAGGACAGCTTACAATGAGCAGTTCTTC
v_gene: TRBV4-3; j_gene: TRBJ2-3; d_gene: .; abundance: few; CDR3aa: CASSQNPMVTDTQYF; CDR3nt: TGCGCCAGCAGCCAAAACCCCATGGTCACAGATACGCAGTATTTT
v_gene: TRBV7-9; j_gene: TRBJ2-3; d_gene: TRBD1; abundance: few; CDR3aa: CASGGQADTQYF; CDR3nt: TGTGCCAGCGGCGGACAGGCAGATACGCAGTATTTT
v_gene: TRBV4-1; j_gene: TRBJ1-5; d_gene: .; abundance: many; CDR3aa: CASSKAGTSNQPQHF; CDR3nt: TGCGCCAGCAGTAAGGCGGGGACGAGCAATCAGCCCCAGCATTTT
v_gene: TRBV5-6; j_gene: TRBJ2-1; d_gene: TRBD2; abundance: many; CDR3aa: CASSSSGPSGSSYNEQFF; CDR3nt: TGTGCCAGCAGCTCCTCCGGCCCTAGCGGGAGCTCCTACAATGAGCAGTTCTTC
v_gene: TRBV20-1; j_gene: TRBJ2-2; d_gene: .; abundance: .; CDR3aa: CSAAGIPTGELFF; CDR3nt: TGCAGTGCGGCCGGGATTCCGACCGGGGAGCTGTTTTTT
v_gene: TRBV12-3/TRBV12-4; j_gene: TRBJ1-5; d_gene: .; abundance: many; CDR3aa: CASSLWGNQPQHF; CDR3nt: TGTGCCAGCAGTTTATGGGGAAATCAGCCCCAGCATTTT
v_gene: TRBV28; j_gene: TRBJ1-1; d_gene: .; abundance: .; CDR3aa: CASRNDSTPMNTEAFF; CDR3nt: TGTGCCAGCAGGAATGACAGTACACCAATGAACACTGAAGCTTTCTTT
v_gene: TRBV5-1; j_gene: TRBJ1-2; d_gene: .; abundance: .; CDR3aa: CASSLEVRGYGYTF; CDR3nt: TGCGCCAGCAGCTTGGAAGTCCGGGGATATGGCTACACCTTC
v_gene: TRBV5-1; j_gene: TRBJ1-1; d_gene: .; abundance: .; CDR3aa: CASRRGSMNTEAFF; CDR3nt: TGCGCCAGCCGCCGAGGATCCATGAACACTGAAGCTTTCTTT
v_gene: TRBV15; j_gene: TRBJ2-7; d_gene: TRBD2; abundance: few; CDR3aa: CATSRVFGLAEYEQYF; CDR3nt: TGTGCCACCAGCAGAGTCTTCGGACTAGCGGAATACGAGCAGTACTTC
v_gene: TRBV5-1; j_gene: TRBJ1-1; d_gene: .; abundance: many; CDR3aa: CASSLIRVETEAFF; CDR3nt: TGCGCCAGCAGCTTGATCAGGGTAGAAACTGAAGCTTTCTTT
v_gene: TRBV5-1; j_gene: TRBJ2-1; d_gene: TRBD1; abundance: .; CDR3aa: CASSSGRGPNPYNEQFF; CDR3nt: TGCGCCAGCAGCTCAGGCAGGGGGCCCAATCCCTACAATGAGCAGTTCTTC
v_gene: TRBV5-1; j_gene: TRBJ2-2; d_gene: .; abundance: .; CDR3aa: CASSLGASGELFF; CDR3nt: TGCGCCAGCAGCTTAGGGGCGTCGGGGGAGCTGTTTTTT
v_gene: TRBV7-8; j_gene: TRBJ2-4; d_gene: .; abundance: many; CDR3aa: CASSLVASAKNIQYF; CDR3nt: TGTGCCAGCAGCTTAGTTGCGTCAGCCAAAAACATTCAGTACTTC
v_gene: TRBV5-5; j_gene: TRBJ2-7; d_gene: .; abundance: few; CDR3aa: CASRRGGYEQYF; CDR3nt: TGTGCCAGCAGGCGGGGAGGCTACGAGCAGTACTTC
v_gene: TRBV20-1; j_gene: TRBJ2-7; d_gene: TRBD1; abundance: .; CDR3aa: CSAPGQASSYEQYF; CDR3nt: TGCAGTGCTCCCGGACAGGCAAGCTCCTACGAGCAGTACTTC
v_gene: TRBV5-1; j_gene: TRBJ1-6; d_gene: .; abundance: few; CDR3aa: CASTETGRGSSPLHF; CDR3nt: TGCGCCAGCACCGAGACAGGCCGAGGGAGTTCACCCCTCCACTTT
v_gene: TRBV29-1; j_gene: TRBJ2-3; d_gene: .; abundance: .; CDR3aa: CSVASIAVGVDTQYF; CDR3nt: TGCAGCGTTGCTAGCATCGCGGTCGGGGTAGACACGCAGTATTTT
v_gene: TRBV12-3/TRBV12-4; j_gene: TRBJ2-1; d_gene: TRBD2; abundance: few; CDR3aa: CASSLAGHSYNEQFF; CDR3nt: TGTGCCAGCTCACTAGCGGGACACTCCTACAATGAGCAGTTCTTC
v_gene: TRBV29-1; j_gene: TRBJ2-7; d_gene: TRBD2; abundance: many; CDR3aa: CSVSTSGAGHEQYF; CDR3nt: TGCAGCGTTTCCACTAGCGGAGCCGGCCACGAGCAGTACTTC
v_gene: TRBV5-6; j_gene: TRBJ2-1; d_gene: .; abundance: many; CDR3aa: CASSLVAARQFF; CDR3nt: TGTGCCAGCAGCTTGGTTGCAGCTAGGCAGTTCTTC
v_gene: TRBV5-1; j_gene: TRBJ2-7; d_gene: .; abundance: few; CDR3aa: CASSLSLGGFYEQYF; CDR3nt: TGCGCCAGCAGCTTGTCATTGGGAGGATTCTACGAGCAGTACTTC
v_gene: TRBV18; j_gene: TRBJ2-2; d_gene: .; abundance: many; CDR3aa: CASSPASANTGELFF; CDR3nt: TGTGCCAGCTCACCAGCTAGCGCGAACACCGGGGAGCTGTTTTTT
v_gene: TRBV7-2; j_gene: TRBJ2-5; d_gene: TRBD1; abundance: .; CDR3aa: CASSRRDRGETQYF; CDR3nt: TGTGCCAGCAGCCGCCGGGACAGGGGGGAGACCCAGTACTTC
v_gene: TRBV4-3; j_gene: TRBJ2-1; d_gene: TRBD2; abundance: few; CDR3aa: CASSQEGTSGSPYNEQFF; CDR3nt: TGCGCCAGCAGCCAAGAAGGGACTAGCGGGAGCCCCTACAATGAGCAGTTCTTC
v_gene: TRBV20-1; j_gene: TRBJ2-7; d_gene: .; abundance: .; CDR3aa: CSASGSPYEQYF; CDR3nt: TGCAGTGCTAGCGGGAGTCCCTACGAGCAGTACTTC
v_gene: TRBV6-2/TRBV6-3; j_gene: TRBJ1-5; d_gene: .; abundance: .; CDR3aa: CASSSPPAGAGNQPQHF; CDR3nt: TGTGCCAGCAGCTCCCCCCCCGCAGGGGCCGGCAATCAGCCCCAGCATTTT
v_gene: TRBV16; j_gene: TRBJ1-1; d_gene: TRBD1; abundance: .; CDR3aa: CASSPEVQGGPAFF; CDR3nt: TGTGCCAGCAGCCCCGAGGTACAGGGGGGTCCGGCTTTCTTT
v_gene: TRBV7-9; j_gene: TRBJ2-1; d_gene: .; abundance: .; CDR3aa: CASSLVATTTNEQFF; CDR3nt: TGTGCCAGCAGCTTGGTGGCGACAACGACAAATGAGCAGTTCTTC
v_gene: TRBV6-1; j_gene: TRBJ2-1; d_gene: TRBD1; abundance: once; CDR3aa: CASSTDRGHYNEQFF; CDR3nt: TGTGCCAGCAGTACGGACAGGGGGCACTACAATGAGCAGTTCTTC
v_gene: TRBV6-5; j_gene: TRBJ2-1; d_gene: TRBD1; abundance: few; CDR3aa: CASSYSGTGYNEQFF; CDR3nt: TGTGCCAGCAGTTATTCCGGGACAGGTTACAATGAGCAGTTCTTC
v_gene: TRBV12-3/TRBV12-4; j_gene: TRBJ2-4; d_gene: .; abundance: few; CDR3aa: CASQGNIQYF; CDR3nt: TGTGCCAGCCAGGGAAACATTCAGTACTTC
v_gene: TRBV25-1; j_gene: TRBJ2-7; d_gene: TRBD2; abundance: many; CDR3aa: CASGTSGSYEQYF; CDR3nt: TGTGCCAGCGGCACTAGCGGGAGCTACGAGCAGTACTTC
v_gene: TRBV11-2; j_gene: TRBJ2-1; d_gene: .; abundance: few; CDR3aa: CASSPGTIMMQFF; CDR3nt: TGTGCCAGCAGCCCCGGGACCATCATGATGCAGTTCTTC
v_gene: TRBV5-1; j_gene: TRBJ2-3; d_gene: TRBD2; abundance: .; CDR3aa: CASSETPSGNTDTQYF; CDR3nt: TGCGCCAGCAGCGAGACGCCTAGCGGGAACACAGATACGCAGTATTTT
v_gene: TRBV28; j_gene: TRBJ2-3; d_gene: .; abundance: .; CDR3aa: CASSRLLGTDTQYF; CDR3nt: TGTGCCAGCAGTCGACTCCTTGGCACAGATACGCAGTATTTT
v_gene: TRBV12-3/TRBV12-4; j_gene: TRBJ2-5; d_gene: .; abundance: .; CDR3aa: CASSLGWEKTQYF; CDR3nt: TGTGCCAGCAGTTTAGGGTGGGAAAAGACCCAGTACTTC
v_gene: TRBV20-1; j_gene: TRBJ2-1; d_gene: .; abundance: .; CDR3aa: CSASQHLGVRSYNEQFF; CDR3nt: TGCAGTGCTAGTCAACACCTGGGAGTTAGGTCCTACAATGAGCAGTTCTTC
v_gene: TRBV5-6; j_gene: TRBJ1-3; d_gene: .; abundance: .; CDR3aa: CASSYGPDPRNTIYF; CDR3nt: TGTGCCAGCAGCTATGGTCCGGACCCAAGAAACACCATATATTTT
v_gene: TRBV7-6; j_gene: TRBJ2-7; d_gene: TRBD2; abundance: .; CDR3aa: CASSLGTSGSAYEQYF; CDR3nt: TGTGCCAGCAGCTTAGGGACTAGCGGGTCCGCCTACGAGCAGTACTTC